The sequence of this TCR beta chain was determined in a study of technical replicates of blood from a few donors. Germline loops: CDR1 MRHNA, CDR2 SNTAGT. CDR3 length equals 14 residues. V was cut by 2 bases and J by 4 bases, with 11 bases left in between. Profiling relied on immunoSEQ multiplex PCR, and the TCRdb table lists in-frame clones only, not all of them. The sample consists of tens of thousands of clones, around 88% of them appearing once. The TCR sequence derives from a human donor in good health. Some clones in this sample may be carry-over from other donors' samples. The sample was PBMCs. J is TRBJ1-2 and V is TRBV6-4, with unresolved D. CDR3: CASSDGRTGYGYTF. CDR3 nucleotides: TGTGCCAGCAGTGACGGGCGTACTGGCTATGGCTACACCTTC.